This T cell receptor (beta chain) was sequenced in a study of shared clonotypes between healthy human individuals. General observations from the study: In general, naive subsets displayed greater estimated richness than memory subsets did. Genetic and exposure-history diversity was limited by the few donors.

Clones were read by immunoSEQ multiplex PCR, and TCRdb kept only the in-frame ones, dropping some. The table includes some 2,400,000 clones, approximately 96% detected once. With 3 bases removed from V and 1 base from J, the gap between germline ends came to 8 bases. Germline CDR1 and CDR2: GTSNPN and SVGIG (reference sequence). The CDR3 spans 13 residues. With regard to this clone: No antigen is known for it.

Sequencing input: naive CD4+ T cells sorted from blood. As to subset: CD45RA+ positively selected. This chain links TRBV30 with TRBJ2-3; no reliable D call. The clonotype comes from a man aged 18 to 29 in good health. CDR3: CAWSAKRTDTQYF. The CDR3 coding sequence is TGTGCCTGGAGCGCCAAGCGCACAGATACGCAGTATTTT. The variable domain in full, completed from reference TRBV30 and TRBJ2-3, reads SQTIHQWPATLVQPVGSPLSLECTVEGTSNPNLYWYRQAAGRGLQLLFYSVGIGQISSEVPQNLSASRPQDRQFILSSKKLLLSDSGFYLCAWSAKRTDTQYFGPGTRLTVL.